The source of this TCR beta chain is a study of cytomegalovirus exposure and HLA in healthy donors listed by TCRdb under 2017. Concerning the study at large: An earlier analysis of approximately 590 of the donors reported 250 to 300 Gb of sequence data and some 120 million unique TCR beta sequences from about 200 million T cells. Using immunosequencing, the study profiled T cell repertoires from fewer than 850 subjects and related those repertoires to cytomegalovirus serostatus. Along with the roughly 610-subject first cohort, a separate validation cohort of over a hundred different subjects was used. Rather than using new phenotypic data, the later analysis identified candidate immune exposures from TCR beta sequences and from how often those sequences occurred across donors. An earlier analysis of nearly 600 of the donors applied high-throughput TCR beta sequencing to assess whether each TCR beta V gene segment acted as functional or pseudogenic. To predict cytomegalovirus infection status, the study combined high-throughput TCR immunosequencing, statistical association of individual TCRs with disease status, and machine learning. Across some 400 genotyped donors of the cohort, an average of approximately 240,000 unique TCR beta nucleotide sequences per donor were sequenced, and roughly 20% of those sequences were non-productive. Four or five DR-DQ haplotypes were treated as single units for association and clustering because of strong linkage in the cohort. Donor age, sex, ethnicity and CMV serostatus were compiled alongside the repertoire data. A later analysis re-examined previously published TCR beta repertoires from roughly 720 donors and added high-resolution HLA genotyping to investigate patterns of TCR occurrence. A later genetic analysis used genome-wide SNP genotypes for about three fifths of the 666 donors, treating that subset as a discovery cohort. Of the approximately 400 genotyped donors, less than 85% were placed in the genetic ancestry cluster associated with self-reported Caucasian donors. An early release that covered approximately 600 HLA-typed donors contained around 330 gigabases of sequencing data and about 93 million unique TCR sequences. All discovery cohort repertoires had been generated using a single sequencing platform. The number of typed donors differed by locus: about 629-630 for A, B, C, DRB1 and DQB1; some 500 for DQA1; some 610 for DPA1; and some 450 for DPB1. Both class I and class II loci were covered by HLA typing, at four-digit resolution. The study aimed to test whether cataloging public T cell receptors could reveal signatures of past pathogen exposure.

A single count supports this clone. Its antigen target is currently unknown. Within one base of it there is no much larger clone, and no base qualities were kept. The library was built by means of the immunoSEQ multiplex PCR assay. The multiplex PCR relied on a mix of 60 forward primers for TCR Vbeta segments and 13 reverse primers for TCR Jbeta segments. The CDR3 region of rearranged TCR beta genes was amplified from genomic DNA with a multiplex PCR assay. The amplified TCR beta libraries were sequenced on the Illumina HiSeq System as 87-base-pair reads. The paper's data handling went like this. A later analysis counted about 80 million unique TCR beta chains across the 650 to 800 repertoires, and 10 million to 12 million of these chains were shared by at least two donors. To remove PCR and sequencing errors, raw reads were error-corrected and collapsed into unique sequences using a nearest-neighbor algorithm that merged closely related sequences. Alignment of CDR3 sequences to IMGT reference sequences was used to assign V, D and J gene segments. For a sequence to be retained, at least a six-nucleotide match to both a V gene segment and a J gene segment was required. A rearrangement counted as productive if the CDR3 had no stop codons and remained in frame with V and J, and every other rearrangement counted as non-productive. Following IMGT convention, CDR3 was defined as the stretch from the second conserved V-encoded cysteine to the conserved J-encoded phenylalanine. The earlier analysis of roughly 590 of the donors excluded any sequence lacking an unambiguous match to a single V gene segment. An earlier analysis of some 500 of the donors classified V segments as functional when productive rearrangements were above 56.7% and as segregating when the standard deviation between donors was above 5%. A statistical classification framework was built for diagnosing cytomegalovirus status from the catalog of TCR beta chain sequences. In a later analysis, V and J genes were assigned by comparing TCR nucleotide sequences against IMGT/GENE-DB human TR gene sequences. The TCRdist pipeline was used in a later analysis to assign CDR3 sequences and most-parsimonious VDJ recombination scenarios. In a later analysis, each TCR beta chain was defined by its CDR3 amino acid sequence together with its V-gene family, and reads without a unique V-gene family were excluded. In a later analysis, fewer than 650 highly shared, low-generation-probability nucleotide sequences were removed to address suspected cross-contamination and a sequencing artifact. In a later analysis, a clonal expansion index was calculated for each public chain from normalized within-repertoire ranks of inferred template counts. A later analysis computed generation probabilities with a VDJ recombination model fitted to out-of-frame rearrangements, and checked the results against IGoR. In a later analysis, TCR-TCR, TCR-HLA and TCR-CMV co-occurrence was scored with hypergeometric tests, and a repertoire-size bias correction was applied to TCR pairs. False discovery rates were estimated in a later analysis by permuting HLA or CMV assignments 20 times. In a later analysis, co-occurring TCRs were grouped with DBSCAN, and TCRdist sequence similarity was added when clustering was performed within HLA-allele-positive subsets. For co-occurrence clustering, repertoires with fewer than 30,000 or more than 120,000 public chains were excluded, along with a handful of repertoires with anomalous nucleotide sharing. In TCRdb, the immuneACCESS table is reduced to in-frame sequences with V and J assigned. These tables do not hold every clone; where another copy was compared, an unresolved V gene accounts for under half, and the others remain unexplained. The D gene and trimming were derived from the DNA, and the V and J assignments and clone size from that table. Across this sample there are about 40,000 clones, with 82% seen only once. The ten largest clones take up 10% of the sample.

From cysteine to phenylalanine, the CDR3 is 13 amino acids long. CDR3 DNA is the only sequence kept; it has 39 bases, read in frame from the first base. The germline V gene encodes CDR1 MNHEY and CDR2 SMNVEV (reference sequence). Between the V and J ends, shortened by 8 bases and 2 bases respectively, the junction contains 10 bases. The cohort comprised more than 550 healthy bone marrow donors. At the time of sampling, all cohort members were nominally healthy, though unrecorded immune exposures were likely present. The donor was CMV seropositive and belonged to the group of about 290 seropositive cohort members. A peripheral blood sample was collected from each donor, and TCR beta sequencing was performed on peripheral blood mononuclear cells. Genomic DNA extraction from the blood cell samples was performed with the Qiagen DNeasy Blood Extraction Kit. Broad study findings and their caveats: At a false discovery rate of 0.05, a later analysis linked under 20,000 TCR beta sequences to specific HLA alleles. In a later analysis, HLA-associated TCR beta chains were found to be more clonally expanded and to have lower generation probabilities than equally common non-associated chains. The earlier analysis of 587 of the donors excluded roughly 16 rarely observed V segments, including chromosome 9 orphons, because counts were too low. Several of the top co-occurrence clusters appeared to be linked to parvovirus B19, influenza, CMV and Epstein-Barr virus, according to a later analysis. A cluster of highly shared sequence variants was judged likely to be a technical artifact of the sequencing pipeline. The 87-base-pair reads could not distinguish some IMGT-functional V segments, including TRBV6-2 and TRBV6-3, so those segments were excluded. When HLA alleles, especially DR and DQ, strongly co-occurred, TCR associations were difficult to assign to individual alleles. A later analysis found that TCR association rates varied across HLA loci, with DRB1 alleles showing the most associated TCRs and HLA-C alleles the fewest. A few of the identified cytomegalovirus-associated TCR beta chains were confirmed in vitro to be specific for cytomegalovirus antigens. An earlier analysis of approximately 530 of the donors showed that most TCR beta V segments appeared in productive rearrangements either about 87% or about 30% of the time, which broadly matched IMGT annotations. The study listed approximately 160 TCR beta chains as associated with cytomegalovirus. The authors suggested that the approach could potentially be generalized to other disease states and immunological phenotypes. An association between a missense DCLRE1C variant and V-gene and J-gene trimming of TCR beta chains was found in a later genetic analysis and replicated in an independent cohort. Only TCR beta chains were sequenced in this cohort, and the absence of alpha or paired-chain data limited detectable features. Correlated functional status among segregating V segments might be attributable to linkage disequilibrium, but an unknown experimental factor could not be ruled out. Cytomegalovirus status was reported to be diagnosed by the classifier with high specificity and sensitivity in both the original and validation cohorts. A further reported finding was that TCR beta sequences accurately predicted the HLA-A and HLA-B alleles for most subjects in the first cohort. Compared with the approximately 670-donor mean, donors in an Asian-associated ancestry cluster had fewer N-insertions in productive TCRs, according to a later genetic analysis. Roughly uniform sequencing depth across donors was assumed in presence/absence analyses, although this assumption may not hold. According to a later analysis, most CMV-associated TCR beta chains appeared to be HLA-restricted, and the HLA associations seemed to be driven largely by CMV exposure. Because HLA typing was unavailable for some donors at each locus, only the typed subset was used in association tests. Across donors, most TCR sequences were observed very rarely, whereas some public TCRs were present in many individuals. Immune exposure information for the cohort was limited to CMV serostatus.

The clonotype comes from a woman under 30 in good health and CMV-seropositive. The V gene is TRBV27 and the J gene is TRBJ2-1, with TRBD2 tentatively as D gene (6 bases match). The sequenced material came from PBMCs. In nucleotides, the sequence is TGTGCCAGCGGCGCGGGGCCCTACAATGAGCAGTTCTTC. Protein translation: CASGAGPYNEQFF.